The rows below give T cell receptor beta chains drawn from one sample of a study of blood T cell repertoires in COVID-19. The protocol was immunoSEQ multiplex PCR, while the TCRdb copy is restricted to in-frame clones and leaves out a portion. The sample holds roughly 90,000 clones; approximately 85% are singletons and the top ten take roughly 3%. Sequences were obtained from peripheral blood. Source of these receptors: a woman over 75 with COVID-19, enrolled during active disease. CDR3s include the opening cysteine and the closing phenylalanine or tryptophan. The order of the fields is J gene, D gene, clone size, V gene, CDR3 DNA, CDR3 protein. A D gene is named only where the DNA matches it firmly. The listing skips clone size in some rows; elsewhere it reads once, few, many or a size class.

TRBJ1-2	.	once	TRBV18	TGTGCCAGCTCACCAACAGGGAGCGACTATGGCTACACCTTC	CASSPTGSDYGYTF
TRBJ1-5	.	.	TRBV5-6	TGTGCCAGCAGCTTTTACAGGACAAGGGATCAGCCCCAGCATTTT	CASSFYRTRDQPQHF
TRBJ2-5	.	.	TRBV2	TGTGCCAGCAGCGCGAACAGGGCTGAGACCCAGTACTTC	CASSANRAETQYF
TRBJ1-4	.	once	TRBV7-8	TGTGCCAGCAGCTTAGAACCAGGGTACGGTGAAAAACTGTTTTTT	CASSLEPGYGEKLFF
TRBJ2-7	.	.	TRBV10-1	TGCGCCAGCAGTGAGTCGGGGCAGAGGCAGTACTTC	CASSESGQRQYF
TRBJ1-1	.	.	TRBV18	TGTGCCAGCTCGGGGGCGAAGAACACTGAAGCTTTCTTT	CASSGAKNTEAFF
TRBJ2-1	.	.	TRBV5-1	TGCGCCAGCAGCTTGTCGTGGCAGCAGTTCTTC	CASSLSWQQFF
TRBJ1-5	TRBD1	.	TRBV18	TGTGCCAGCTCAAGACAGGGTAGCAATCAGCCCCAGCATTTT	CASSRQGSNQPQHF
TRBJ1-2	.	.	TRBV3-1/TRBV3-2	TGTGCCAGCAGCCGCGGCTATGGCTACACCTTC	CASSRGYGYTF
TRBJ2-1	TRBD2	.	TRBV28	TGTGCCAGCAGTACGAGCCGACTAGCGGTCTACAATGAGCAGTTCTTC	CASSTSRLAVYNEQFF
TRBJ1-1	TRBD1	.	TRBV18	TGTGCCAGCTCCCTCTATAAGGGGGCAGTGAACACTGAAGCTTTCTTT	CASSLYKGAVNTEAFF
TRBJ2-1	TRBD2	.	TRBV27	TGTGCCAGCAGTTTTGCGGGACTAGCGGGGGACTCCTACAATGAGCAGTTCTTC	CASSFAGLAGDSYNEQFF
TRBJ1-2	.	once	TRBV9	TGTGCCAGCAGCCGAGCTACCCAGGGCCTTTCGGGTGGCTACACCTTC	CASSRATQGLSGGYTF
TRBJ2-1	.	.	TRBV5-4	TGTGCCAGCAGCCAGTCCACTAGCTCCTACAATGAGCAGTTCTTC	CASSQSTSSYNEQFF
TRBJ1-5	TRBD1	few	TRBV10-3	TGTGCCATCAGTGAGGGGCAGGGGGCTGTTCAGCCCCAGCATTTT	CAISEGQGAVQPQHF
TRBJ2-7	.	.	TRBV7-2	TGTGCCAGCAGCTTAAGATCTAGTTTCTACGAGCAGTACTTC	CASSLRSSFYEQYF
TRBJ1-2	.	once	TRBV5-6	TGTGCCAGCAGCTTGGGGCAGGTCGGCCATGGCTACACCTTC	CASSLGQVGHGYTF
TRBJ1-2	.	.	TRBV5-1	TGCGCCAGCAGCTTGGGGGGGAGAACAGGGTTTGGCTACACCTTC	CASSLGGRTGFGYTF
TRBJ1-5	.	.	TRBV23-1	TGCGCCAGCAGTCAAGATAATAGGGGGAGTCAGCCCCAGCATTTT	CASSQDNRGSQPQHF
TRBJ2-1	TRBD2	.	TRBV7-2	TGTGCCAGCAGCCGGACTAGCGCCGGCTACAATGAGCAGTTCTTC	CASSRTSAGYNEQFF
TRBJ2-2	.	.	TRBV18	TGTGCCAGCTCACCCATCGGGGGCACCGGGGAGCTGTTTTTT	CASSPIGGTGELFF
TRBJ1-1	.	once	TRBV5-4	TGTGCCAGCAGAACACCCAACACTGAAGCTTTCTTT	CASRTPNTEAFF
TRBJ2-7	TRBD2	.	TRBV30	TGTGCATTTTCACCGGGGCTAGCGGGAACCCTCTCCTACGAGCAGTACTTC	CAFSPGLAGTLSYEQYF
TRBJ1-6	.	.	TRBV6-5	TGTGCCAGCAGGCCCGGGAGTCATAATTCACCCCTCCACTTT	CASRPGSHNSPLHF
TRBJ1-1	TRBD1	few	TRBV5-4	TGTGCCAGCAGCGGGACAGGGGTGAACACTGAAGCTTTCTTT	CASSGTGVNTEAFF
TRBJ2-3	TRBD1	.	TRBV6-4	TGTGCCAGCAGCCAAGGGACAGGGTACACAGATACGCAGTATTTT	CASSQGTGYTDTQYF
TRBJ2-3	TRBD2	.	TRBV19	TGTGCCAGTAGTCCGGGACTAGCGGGGGGGCGTGGATCCCCAGATACGCAGTATTTT	CASSPGLAGGRGSPDTQYF
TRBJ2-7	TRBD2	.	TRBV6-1	TGTGCCAGCAGTGACGACGGTAGCGGGAGATACGAGCAGTACTTC	CASSDDGSGRYEQYF
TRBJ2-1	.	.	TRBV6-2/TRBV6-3	TGTGCCAGCAGTGTCCAGGGGATTTCCTACAATGAGCAGTTCTTC	CASSVQGISYNEQFF
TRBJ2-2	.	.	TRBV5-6	TGTGCCAGCAGCTTGGCGGGACACCTCACCGGGGAGCTGTTTTTT	CASSLAGHLTGELFF
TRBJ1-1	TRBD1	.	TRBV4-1	TGCGCCAGCAGCCAAGGACAGGGGACAGGCGTGGGTGAAGCTTTCTTT	CASSQGQGTGVGEAFF
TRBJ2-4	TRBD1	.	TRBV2	TGTGCCAGCAGTGAGGAGACAGGGGTCAAAAACATTCAGTACTTC	CASSEETGVKNIQYF
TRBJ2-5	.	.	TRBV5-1	TGCGCCAGCAGCCACCCGACAGGAGAGACCCAGTACTTC	CASSHPTGETQYF
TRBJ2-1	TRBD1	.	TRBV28	TGTGCCAGCAAATGGGGACAGGGTAGAGGCGGTGAGCAGTTCTTC	CASKWGQGRGGEQFF
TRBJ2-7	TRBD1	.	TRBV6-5	TGTGCCAGCAGCGACAGGGGGGAAGTCTACGAGCAGTACTTC	CASSDRGEVYEQYF
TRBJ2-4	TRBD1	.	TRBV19	TGTGCCAGTAGTACCACAGGGGGCGCAGGGAACATTCAGTACTTC	CASSTTGGAGNIQYF
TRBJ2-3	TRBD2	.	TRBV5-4	TGTGCCAGCAGCCAAAGGACTAGCGGGAGCGATACGCAGTATTTT	CASSQRTSGSDTQYF
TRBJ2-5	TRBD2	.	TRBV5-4	TGTGCCAGCAGCCAGGGACTAGCGGGGGGAGAGACCCAGTACTTC	CASSQGLAGGETQYF
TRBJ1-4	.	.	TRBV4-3	TGCGCCAGCAGCCAAGACTGGACAGATAATGAAAAACTGTTTTTT	CASSQDWTDNEKLFF
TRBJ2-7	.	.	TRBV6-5	TGTGCCAGCACCCCCCCGGGAACCTACGAGCAGTACTTC	CASTPPGTYEQYF
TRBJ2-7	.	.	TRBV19	TGTGCCAGTAGTAGGCAGCTTCCGGCAGGGGACTCCTACGAGCAGTACTTC	CASSRQLPAGDSYEQYF
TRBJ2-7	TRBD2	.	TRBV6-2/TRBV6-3	TGTGCCAGCAGCTTACTTGGACTAGCGGGGGGTCACGAGCAGTACTTC	CASSLLGLAGGHEQYF
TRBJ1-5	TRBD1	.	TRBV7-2	TGTGCCAGCAGCTTAGCTGACAGGGGAGAACAGCCCCAGCATTTT	CASSLADRGEQPQHF
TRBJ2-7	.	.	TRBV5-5	TGTGCCAGCAGCTTTACAGGATACGAGCAGTACTTC	CASSFTGYEQYF
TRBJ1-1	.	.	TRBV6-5	TGTGCCAGCGGCGCGGGAAAGATGAACACTGAAGCTTTCTTT	CASGAGKMNTEAFF
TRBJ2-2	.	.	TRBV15	TGTGCCACCAGCAGAGGTTGGGCAGGGGAGGGCACCGGGGAGCTGTTTTTT	CATSRGWAGEGTGELFF